The 26 T cell receptor beta chains below all came from one sample that was sequenced in a study of T cell repertoires in aging, cancer and after chemotherapy. Multiplex touch-down PCR with TRB-A/B primers amplified rearranged V-D-J TRB sequences. TCRdb passed the multiplex PCR reads through MiXCR, listing each CDR3 protein once. The profile covers about 21,000 distinct CDR3 sequences, with 30% to 45% appearing a single time and approximately 17% taken by the ten largest. The template was genomic DNA from peripheral blood, not RNA. Sequencing was done on a sample of blood. All receptors come from a human donor with a solid tumor.

This clonotype was counted only a few times. V gene TRBV10-3 combines with J gene TRBJ1-2; the D is unclear. CDR3 length: 15 amino acids. Germline V CDR1 and CDR2: ENHRY, SYGVKD. Trimming removed 0 bases at V and 3 bases at J, with 11 bases between. DNA for the CDR3: TGTGCCATCAGTGAGTCTGGGCTATCGGACTATGGCTACACCTTC. Translated: CAISESGLSDYGYTF.

The genes are TRBV6-5 and TRBJ2-7; D uncertain. The V and J ends lost 2 bases and 0 bases respectively, with 8 bases between them. Germline CDR1 is MNHEY and CDR2 is SVGAGI. The CDR3 is made up of 14 amino acids. This chain's CDR3 is CASSYGGRSYEQYF. Written as DNA, the CDR3 is TGTGCCAGCAGTTACGGCGGCCGCTCCTACGAGCAGTACTTC.

This chain connects TRBV6-1 to TRBJ2-1; 9 bases are shared with TRBD2. The CDR3 runs to 14 residues. V was clipped by 4 bases and J by 6 bases; unmatched bases: 4. Germline values: CDR1 MNHNS, CDR2 SASEGT. CDR3 sequence reads: CASSGTSDRNEQFF. DNA of the CDR3: TGTGCCAGCAGTGGGACTAGCGACCGCAATGAGCAGTTCTTC.

This clonotype was detected only a few times. V usage is TRBV10-3 and J usage is TRBJ2-7, with 9 bases that match TRBD1. The germline gives CDR1 ENHRY, CDR2 SYGVKD. V trimming: 1 base; J trimming: 9 bases; junction bases outside the gene matches: 7. The CDR3 runs to 14 residues. CDR3 in amino acids: CAISEWTGEVGQYF. CDR3 nucleotides: TGTGCCATCAGTGAGTGGACAGGGGAGGTCGGGCAGTACTTC.

CDR3 region: CATSSLQGGYGYTF. The DNA of the CDR3 is TGTGCCACCAGCAGCTTACAAGGAGGCTATGGCTACACCTTC. The chain uses TRBV15 and TRBJ1-2; D is unclear. The CDR3 sequence is 14 residues long. The germline V and J ends were trimmed by 3 bases and 4 bases, with 12 bases remaining between them. Germline values: CDR1 LNHNV, CDR2 YYDKDF (reference sequence). Drawing the rest from reference TRBV15 and TRBJ1-2, the complete variable domain is DAMVIQNPRYQVTQFGKPVTLSCSQTLNHNVMYWYQQKSSQAPKLLFHYYDKDFNNEADTPDNFQSRRPNTSFCFLDIRSPGLGDTAMYLCATSSLQGGYGYTFGSGTRLTVV.

The genes are TRBV30 and TRBJ1-1; 8 nucleotides line up with TRBD1. The V segment lost 4 bases and the J segment 3 bases; nucleotides outside the gene matches: 4. This CDR3 region has 13 residues. CDR1 and CDR2 from the germline V gene are GTSNPN and SVGIG (reference sequence). CDR3 in amino acids: CAWTKDRDTEAFF. The DNA of the CDR3 is TGTGCCTGGACCAAGGACAGGGACACTGAAGCTTTCTTT.

There are a few counts of this clonotype. This chain connects TRBV7-6 to TRBJ2-1; 10 bases line up with TRBD2. The germline CDR1 and CDR2 sequences are SGHVS and FNYEAQ. The CDR3 contains 17 residues. Germline trimming cut 2 bases from V and 2 bases from J; bases unmatched to any gene: 6. DNA of the CDR3: TGTGCCAGCAGCTTAAGCGGGAGGGCCTTTACCTACAATGAGCAGTTCTTC. As protein: CASSLSGRAFTYNEQFF.

Regarding this clonotype: At one end, the junction sequence differs from germline, possibly due to a read error. J is TRBJ1-4 and V is TRBV12-3 or TRBV12-4; TRBD1 matches 10 bases. The CDR3 extends over 17 amino acids. Here the CDR3 reads CASRLGTGDHEVEKLFF. The CDR3 DNA is TGTGCCAGCAGATTAGGGACAGGGGATCACGAGGTTGAAAAACTGTTTTTT.

CDR3 in DNA: TGTGCCAGCAGCTTAATGGGACAGTCCACTGAAGCTTTCTTT. Translating it yields CASSLMGQSTEAFF. The rearrangement links TRBV7-3 to TRBJ1-1; 7 bases align to TRBD1. Germline CDR1 and CDR2: SGHTA and FQGTGA. Trimming at V came to 1 base and at J to 4 bases, leaving 3 bases not matched to a gene. This CDR3 is built from 14 residues.

The chain joins TRBV6-1 to TRBJ2-2; weak D call: TRBD1 (5 bases). CDR3 length: 14 amino acids. V shed 4 bases and J shed 3 bases, with 9 bases lying between them. The V gene's germline CDR1 is MNHNS and CDR2 SASEGT. CDR3 protein: CASSGDRDTGELFF. For the CDR3, the DNA is TGTGCCAGCAGTGGCGACAGAGACACCGGGGAGCTGTTTTTT.

This clonotype has only a few counts. The chain links TRBV30 to TRBJ2-7, with 7 nucleotides matching TRBD1. This CDR3 has 14 amino acids. The germline gives CDR1 GTSNPN, CDR2 SVGIG (reference sequence). Trimming took 4 bases from V and 6 from J; bases not matched to a gene: 12. This CDR3 is CAWNRNRGRAEQYF. CDR3 nucleotide sequence: TGTGCCTGGAATCGAAACAGGGGACGGGCCGAGCAGTACTTC.

J is TRBJ2-2 and V is TRBV9, with TRBD2 matching over 7 bases. CDR3 length equals 16 residues. Germline V gene lookup returns CDR1 SGDLS and CDR2 YYNGEE. The J segment lost 2 bases and the V segment lost 4 bases, leaving 8 bases of the junction unmatched. The CDR3 bases are TGTGCCAGCAGCACACAAGCGGGAATTAACACCGGGGAGCTGTTTTTT. Protein: CASSTQAGINTGELFF.

This clonotype ranks as medium-sized. This sequence joins TRBV19 and TRBJ2-1; 8 positions match TRBD1. Germline V lookup: CDR1 LNHDA, CDR2 SQIVND (reference sequence). This CDR3 has 14 amino acids. V shed 3 bases, J shed 8 bases, and the junction held 6 bases outside the gene matches. The CDR3 region has the DNA TGTGCCAGTAGTATCCGGACAGGGCCCCATGAGCAGTTCTTC. Translating it yields CASSIRTGPHEQFF.

The chain has TRBV27 and TRBJ2-7; 7 bases match TRBD1. CDR3 length equals 18 residues. The V segment lost 5 bases and the J segment 3 bases; nucleotides outside the gene matches: 19. CDR1 MNHEY and CDR2 SMNVEV come from the germline V gene (reference sequence). The CDR3 DNA reads TGTGCCAGCAGTCCATCCGCTTTGCGTTGGGACAGAATCTACGAGCAGTACTTC. This sequence encodes CASSPSALRWDRIYEQYF.

The V gene is TRBV6-2 or TRBV6-3, the J gene TRBJ2-4; 7 nucleotides align to TRBD2. Trimming took 6 bases from V and 2 from J; bases not matched to a gene: 4. Germline-derived CDR1 and CDR2 are MNHEY and SVGEGT. The CDR3 extends over 14 amino acids. Here the CDR3 reads CASRVGGTKNIQYF. Here the CDR3 DNA reads TGTGCCAGCAGGGTCGGGGGGACCAAAAACATTCAGTACTTC.

The rearrangement links TRBV15 to TRBJ1-2; no clear D gene. The CDR3 is 14 amino acids. Between the trimmed V and J ends, which lost 0 bases and 0 bases, there was a span of 5 bases. Per the germline V gene, CDR1 is LNHNV and CDR2 is YYDKDF (reference sequence). CDR3 nucleotides: TGTGCCACCAGCAGAGATCCGACTAACTATGGCTACACCTTC. It encodes CATSRDPTNYGYTF. The full variable domain, its missing parts supplied by reference TRBV15 and TRBJ1-2, is DAMVIQNPRYQVTQFGKPVTLSCSQTLNHNVMYWYQQKSSQAPKLLFHYYDKDFNNEADTPDNFQSRRPNTSFCFLDIRSPGLGDTAMYLCATSRDPTNYGYTFGSGTRLTVV.

Written as DNA, the CDR3 is TGTGCCAGCAGTAAGAGGGGGGGCCTAGATGAGCAGTTCTTC. Its protein product is CASSKRGGLDEQFF. V gene TRBV6-5 combines with J gene TRBJ2-1; D is possibly TRBD2 (7 bases). Trimming shortened V by 5 bases and J by 8 bases, and 16 bases separated the two germline ends. CDR1 MNHEY and CDR2 SVGAGI come from the germline V gene. The CDR3 is 14 amino acids.

This clonotype is termed medium-sized (0.01 to 0.1%). The rearrangement links TRBV6-5 to TRBJ2-1; the match to TRBD2 covers 7 bases. V lost 5 bases, J lost 8 bases, and 9 bases stayed unmatched. The germline CDR1 and CDR2 sequences are MNHEY and SVGAGI. The CDR3 length is 14 residues. CDR3 sequence reads: CASSRTRNVDEQFF. The CDR3 nucleotides are TGTGCCAGCAGTAGGACTAGAAACGTCGATGAGCAGTTCTTC.

Only a few counts were recorded for this clonotype. The chain carries TRBV7-6 and TRBJ2-7; possibly TRBD2 for D (6 bases). Germline values: CDR1 SGHVS, CDR2 FNYEAQ. The V end was cut by 0 bases, the J end by 5 bases, with 11 bases between. This CDR3 region has 14 residues. Written as DNA, the CDR3 is TGTGCCAGCAGCTTAGCGGACTACCCCAACGAGCAGTACTTC. Protein product: CASSLADYPNEQYF.

By share of the sample, this clonotype is medium-sized (0.01 to 0.1%). The chain carries TRBV29-1 and TRBJ2-2, with a possible D match to TRBD1 (5 bases). The V and J ends lost 2 bases and 4 bases respectively, with 14 bases between them. CDR3 length equals 15 residues. Per the germline V gene, CDR1 is SQVTM and CDR2 is ANQGSEA. The CDR3 bases are TGCAGCGTTGAACGGGCAGGGTGGGGCACCGGGGAGCTGTTTTTT. Translation gives CSVERAGWGTGELFF.

V is TRBV19 and J is TRBJ1-2; 9 bases fit TRBD1. The V segment lost 7 bases and the J segment 5 bases; nucleotides outside the gene matches: 14. Germline CDR1 reads LNHDA; CDR2 reads SQIVND (reference sequence). The CDR3 covers 16 residues. The CDR3 nucleotides are TGTGCCAGTACCGTGAGGCCTCGGGGACAGGGATATGGCTACACCTTC. Protein: CASTVRPRGQGYGYTF.

This clonotype has only a few counts. The chain uses TRBV6-1 and TRBJ2-5, with TRBD1 matching 9 bases. Germline CDR1 MNHNS, CDR2 SASEGT. The CDR3 spans 15 residues. V lost 0 bases, J lost 4 bases, and 3 bases stayed unmatched. The CDR3 loop reads CASSEATGGAETQYF. The CDR3 region has the DNA TGTGCCAGCAGTGAAGCCACAGGGGGCGCAGAGACCCAGTACTTC.

This clonotype was observed a few times. The chain joins TRBV12-3 or TRBV12-4 to TRBJ2-1; D is ambiguous. CDR3 size: 11 residues. V shed 2 bases and J shed 12 bases, with 8 bases lying between them. CDR3: CASSLLEAQFF. CDR3 sequence (DNA): TGTGCCAGCAGTTTATTGGAAGCGCAGTTCTTC.

The chain recombines TRBV13 with TRBJ2-7; 8 bases are shared with TRBD1. With 5 bases clipped from V and 4 bases from J, the junction kept 7 bases outside the gene matches. Germline CDR1 is PRHDT and CDR2 is FYEKMQ (reference sequence). The CDR3 is 14 amino acids. DNA of the CDR3: TGTGCCAGCAGCGAGGACAGGGTCAGTTACGAGCAGTACTTC. The encoded protein is CASSEDRVSYEQYF.

This clonotype has only a few counts. V is TRBV6-1 and J is TRBJ2-3; 8 positions match TRBD1. This CDR3 has 14 amino acids. The ends lost 3 bases at V and 5 bases at J; junction bases unmatched: 4. Germline V gene lookup returns CDR1 MNHNS and CDR2 SASEGT. This chain's CDR3 is CASSEGQEGDTQYF. CDR3 DNA: TGTGCCAGCAGTGAGGGACAGGAGGGAGATACGCAGTATTTT.

This chain joins TRBV6-1 and TRBJ2-2; 8 bases are a match to TRBD1. Germline CDR1 reads MNHNS; CDR2 reads SASEGT. There are 15 residues in the CDR3. The V and J ends lost 4 bases and 3 bases, in that order; junction bases with no gene match: 4. The CDR3 sequence: CASSVGTGDTGELFF. The CDR3 DNA reads as TGTGCCAGCAGTGTAGGGACAGGCGACACCGGGGAGCTGTTTTTT.